The 19 T cell receptor beta chains reported below all come from one sample, sequenced in a study of CD8+ T cells in alopecia areata. Sequencing used cDNA as its template, made by extracting RNA and reverse transcribing it. Sequencing used immunoSEQ multiplex PCR; TCRdb keeps in-frame clones, though not all of them. This sample has about 180,000 clones; around 60% occur once, and the top ten carry roughly 14%. The sample was CD4+ T cells sorted from blood, taken at week 0. The receptors come from a human donor with alopecia areata.

V is TRBV5-1 and J is TRBJ2-1, with 9 bases aligning to TRBD2. The germline V gene has CDR1 SGHRS and CDR2 YFSETQ. V lost 1 base to trimming and J lost 5 bases; unmatched junction nucleotides: 4. This CDR3 has 15 residues. The CDR3 DNA is TGCGCCAGCAGCTTGCCTAGCGGGACCAACAATGAGCAGTTCTTC. Its translation is CASSLPSGTNNEQFF.

The chain couples TRBV5-1 to TRBJ2-6; D ambiguous. The germline gives CDR1 SGHRS, CDR2 YFSETQ. This CDR3 comprises 20 residues. Trimming stripped 4 bases from V and 0 bases from J, with 23 bases between. The CDR3 here is CASSPLLPRHVISGANVLTF. CDR3 in DNA: TGCGCCAGCAGCCCTCTCCTTCCTAGACACGTGATCTCTGGGGCCAACGTCCTGACTTTC.

The chain is built from TRBV29-1 and TRBJ1-2; TRBD1 might be the D (6 bases). V was trimmed by 3 bases and J by 5 bases, leaving 22 bases between them. Germline CDR1 SQVTM, CDR2 ANQGSEA. This CDR3 is 16 amino acids long. The CDR3 DNA reads TGCAGCGTTGACCCCCCGGGACAAGATACCCGATATGGCTACACCTTC. Its protein is CSVDPPGQDTRYGYTF. The full variable domain, its missing parts supplied by reference TRBV29-1 and TRBJ1-2, is SAVISQKPSRDICQRGTSLTIQCQVDSQVTMMFWYRQQPGQSLTLIATANQGSEATYESGFVIDKFPISRPNLTFSTLTVSNMSPEDSSIYLCSVDPPGQDTRYGYTFGSGTRLTVV.

V and J are TRBV29-1 and TRBJ1-1; 8 bases map to TRBD1. Germline V gene data show CDR1 as SQVTM and CDR2 as ANQGSEA. Losses at the gene ends were 4 bases for V and 0 bases for J; bases not matched to a gene: 4. The CDR3 length is 14 residues. The CDR3 nucleotides are TGCAGCGTTGCCCCGGACAGGGTGAACACTGAAGCTTTCTTT. This encodes CSVAPDRVNTEAFF.

The CDR3 reads CAWRDRNNQPQHF. DNA of the CDR3: TGTGCCTGGAGGGACAGGAACAATCAGCCCCAGCATTTT. This chain uses TRBV30 with TRBJ1-5, with TRBD1 matching over 7 bases. CDR1 is GTSNPN, CDR2 SVGIG, per germline (reference sequence). The V gene end was trimmed by 3 bases and the J gene end by 3 bases; junction bases not matched to a gene: 2. The length of the CDR3 is 13 residues.

The chain combines TRBV30 with TRBJ1-4, with D possibly being TRBD1 (6 bases). CDR1 and CDR2 (germline): GTSNPN, SVGIG (reference sequence). The ends were cut back, 0 bases at V and 10 bases at J, with 12 bases in the middle. The CDR3 extends over 13 amino acids. CDR3 loop: CAWSVQGGSKLFF. CDR3 DNA sequence: TGTGCCTGGAGTGTACAGGGTGGGTCAAAACTGTTTTTT.

This clone was picked up a small number of times. The V call is TRBV29-1, the J call TRBJ2-7; D may match TRBD1 or TRBD2 (5 bases each). This CDR3 is built from 12 residues. The germline V gene encodes CDR1 SQVTM and CDR2 ANQGSEA. V was cut by 4 bases and J by 6 bases, with 13 bases left in between. Here the CDR3 DNA reads TGCAGCGTTGTTCCAGGGAGTACCGAGCAGTACTTC. This encodes CSVVPGSTEQYF.

The CDR3 DNA is TGTGCCTGGAGTGGTGGGAATTCCTACGAGCAGTACTTC. Its protein is CAWSGGNSYEQYF. The chain joins TRBV30 to TRBJ2-7, with no clear D. V gave up 1 base and J gave up 1 base, with 8 bases separating them. CDR3 length equals 13 residues. The germline V gene encodes CDR1 GTSNPN and CDR2 SVGIG (reference sequence).

The chain links TRBV5-1 to TRBJ1-1, with 7 bases that match TRBD1. Germline trimming cut 0 bases from V and 6 bases from J; bases unmatched to any gene: 8. CDR1 is SGHRS, CDR2 YFSETQ, per germline. The CDR3 has 15 residues. The CDR3 here is CASSLVAGGSAEAFF. In DNA form, the CDR3 reads TGCGCCAGCAGCTTGGTGGCAGGGGGTTCGGCTGAAGCTTTCTTT.

The chain has TRBV2 and TRBJ2-1; D is uncertain. Trimming shortened V by 2 bases and J by 5 bases, and 13 bases separated the two germline ends. The CDR3 has 15 amino acids. In germline, CDR1 is SNHLY, CDR2 FYNNEI. The CDR3 reads CASSEQVVQHNEQFF. The CDR3 bases are TGTGCCAGCAGTGAACAGGTGGTACAGCACAATGAGCAGTTCTTC. The full variable domain, its missing parts supplied by reference TRBV2 and TRBJ2-1, is EPEVTQTPSHQVTQMGQEVILRCVPISNHLYFYWYRQILGQKVEFLVSFYNNEISEKSEIFDDQFSVERPDGSNFTLKIRSTKLEDSAMYFCASSEQVVQHNEQFFGPGTRLTVL.

The chain employs TRBV30 and TRBJ1-1; TRBD1 matches 10 bases. Germline assignment: CDR1 GTSNPN and CDR2 SVGIG (reference sequence). V was clipped by 3 bases and J by 7 bases; unmatched bases: 5. The CDR3 extends over 13 amino acids. The CDR3 sequence is CAWRRQGADEAFF. The CDR3 DNA reads as TGTGCCTGGAGAAGACAGGGGGCCGATGAAGCTTTCTTT. The full variable domain, rest sourced from reference TRBV30 and TRBJ1-1, is SQTIHQWPATLVQPVGSPLSLECTVEGTSNPNLYWYRQAAGRGLQLLFYSVGIGQISSEVPQNLSASRPQDRQFILSSKKLLLSDSGFYLCAWRRQGADEAFFGQGTRLTVV.

CDR3 coding DNA: TGTGCCAGTAGTCGACGGGATCTACTTGAATTGAACACTGAAGCTTTCTTT. It is translated as CASSRRDLLELNTEAFF. The rearrangement links TRBV19 to TRBJ1-1; unclear D gene. The CDR3 is 17 amino acids. The V end lost 5 bases, the J end lost 0 bases, and 19 bases lay between the germline ends. CDR1 and CDR2 (germline): LNHDA, SQIVND (reference sequence).

The chain joins TRBV30 to TRBJ1-5, with D perhaps TRBD1 (5 bases). The CDR3 sequence is 13 residues long. The V end lost 0 bases, the J end lost 6 bases, and 9 bases lay between the germline ends. The germline CDR1 and CDR2 sequences are GTSNPN and SVGIG (reference sequence). DNA for the CDR3: TGTGCCTGGAGTGTTGACAGTAGTCAGCCCCAGCATTTT. Protein sequence: CAWSVDSSQPQHF.

The table lists this clone with a count of one. V and J are TRBV2 and TRBJ1-6; D is possibly TRBD1 (5 bases). Per the germline V gene, CDR1 is SNHLY and CDR2 is FYNNEI. The CDR3 sequence is 15 residues long. Trimming pared 7 bases from V and 7 bases from J, leaving 17 bases between. CDR3 residues: CASTPGSSGNSPLHF. The DNA of the CDR3 is TGTGCCAGCACCCCAGGGTCTTCAGGGAATTCACCCCTCCACTTT.

CDR3 DNA: TGTGCCTGGAGCTCGGAAGGGGTATGGAGCACTGAAGCTTTCTTT. Protein sequence: CAWSSEGVWSTEAFF. This chain joins TRBV30 and TRBJ1-1; tentative D call: TRBD1 (5 bases). V was cut by 3 bases and J by 4 bases, with 18 bases left in between. This CDR3 comprises 15 residues. From germline, CDR1 is GTSNPN and CDR2 SVGIG (reference sequence).

This clone was seen only a few times. This chain connects TRBV9 to TRBJ1-1; possibly TRBD1 for D (5 bases). The germline V gene encodes CDR1 SGDLS and CDR2 YYNGEE. Deletions cut 0 bases from V and 1 base from J, with 13 bases between. The CDR3 contains 16 residues. In nucleotides, the CDR3 is TGTGCCAGCAGCGTAGCAGGGAGAGGAGCGAACACTGAAGCTTTCTTT. Translated, it gives CASSVAGRGANTEAFF.

This rearrangement joins TRBV5-6 to TRBJ2-7, with 7 bases fitting TRBD2. Trimming removed 1 base from V and 6 bases from J; junction bases left unmatched: 10. This CDR3 spans 15 amino acids. Germline CDR1 and CDR2: SGHDT and YYEEEE. As DNA, the CDR3 is TGTGCCAGCAGCTTGCTAGGAGGGGAGGGCGCCGAGCAGTACTTC. Its protein is CASSLLGGEGAEQYF.

This rearrangement joins TRBV7-8 to TRBJ2-3; no firm D call. V lost 3 bases and J 2 bases, leaving 6 bases between the germline ends. This CDR3 is 13 amino acids long. The V gene's germline CDR1 is SGHVS and CDR2 FQNEAQ. CDR3 coding DNA: TGTGCCAGCAGCTTCGGGTACACAGATACGCAGTATTTT. Translation gives CASSFGYTDTQYF.

The chain carries TRBV29-1 and TRBJ2-1, with TRBD2 matching 9 bases. Germline lookup yields CDR1 SQVTM and CDR2 ANQGSEA. J gave up 6 bases and V 6 bases, and 3 bases lay outside the gene matches. This CDR3 has 12 amino acids. The CDR3 region is CSVRLAANEQFF. CDR3 nucleotide sequence: TGCAGCGTACGACTAGCGGCCAATGAGCAGTTCTTC.